This is a list of T cell receptor beta chains from one sample in a study of blood T cell repertoires in COVID-19. This table comes from immunoSEQ multiplex PCR, and its TCRdb copy is limited to in-frame clones, with some not included. This sample has roughly 360,000 clones, with roughly 90% found just once. Material for sequencing was PBMCs or T cells enriched from blood (not recorded which). The receptors originated from a woman between 25 and 40 years old with acute COVID-19. CDR3s include the opening cysteine and the closing phenylalanine or tryptophan. Fields, in order: J gene, clone size, V gene, D gene, CDR3 protein, CDR3 DNA. A D gene is named only where the DNA matches it firmly. Not every row has a clone size; where given, it reads once, few, many or a size class.

>TRBJ1-1|NA|TRBV6-2/TRBV6-3|NA
CASSWGGNTEAFF
TGTGCCAGCAGTTGGGGAGGTAACACTGAAGCTTTCTTT
>TRBJ2-2|NA|TRBV6-2/TRBV6-3|TRBD2
CASSYAGRSTGELFF
TGTGCCAGCAGTTACGCCGGGAGGTCCACCGGGGAGCTGTTTTTT
>TRBJ1-5|NA|TRBV29-1|NA
CSVGGRPTSKHSNQPQHF
TGCAGCGTTGGGGGCCGACCGACGAGCAAACATAGCAATCAGCCCCAGCATTTT
>TRBJ2-2|NA|TRBV7-9|NA
CASSSTGGRTGELFF
TGTGCCAGCAGCTCCACCGGCGGCAGAACCGGGGAGCTGTTTTTT
>TRBJ1-6|NA|TRBV7-9|NA
CASSHGQHNSPLHF
TGTGCCAGCAGTCACGGACAGCACAATTCACCCCTCCACTTT
>TRBJ2-1|few|TRBV2|TRBD2
CASSDFGTGGFF
TGTGCCAGCAGTGATTTCGGGACGGGGGGGTTCTTC
>TRBJ1-6|NA|TRBV5-1|NA
CASSLDAGASPLHF
TGCGCCAGCAGCTTGGACGCGGGGGCTTCACCCCTCCACTTT
>TRBJ1-2|NA|TRBV19|NA
CASREDSPYDGYTF
TGTGCCAGTAGAGAAGACAGTCCTTACGATGGCTACACCTTC
>TRBJ2-7|NA|TRBV6-5|NA
CANSSRFLSYEQYF
TGTGCCAACAGTTCGCGTTTTCTGAGCTACGAGCAGTACTTC
>TRBJ1-1|NA|TRBV20-1|NA
CSAGAREAFF
TGCAGTGCTGGGGCCCGTGAAGCTTTCTTT
>TRBJ2-3|NA|TRBV3-1/TRBV3-2|TRBD2
CASSHTSGGYVTQYF
TGTGCCAGCAGCCACACTAGCGGGGGTTATGTGACGCAGTATTTT
>TRBJ1-5|NA|TRBV19|NA
CASKGRADQPQHF
TGTGCCAGTAAGGGCAGGGCAGATCAGCCCCAGCATTTT
>TRBJ2-3|once|TRBV10-1|NA
CASSDSQGRNTQYF
TGCGCCAGCAGTGATTCACAGGGGAGGAATACGCAGTATTTT
>TRBJ1-5|NA|TRBV19|TRBD1
CASSTPGTANQPQHF
TGTGCCAGTAGTACCCCCGGGACAGCTAATCAGCCCCAGCATTTT
>TRBJ2-3|NA|TRBV27|NA
CASSLFAGTLTDTQYF
TGTGCCAGCAGTTTATTTGCGGGGACTCTCACAGATACGCAGTATTTT
>TRBJ2-5|NA|TRBV12-3/TRBV12-4|NA
CASSFRETQYF
TGTGCCAGCAGTTTTAGAGAGACCCAGTACTTC
>TRBJ2-1|NA|TRBV7-9|NA
CASSHTGPTYNEQFF
TGTGCCAGCAGCCATACAGGGCCCACCTACAATGAGCAGTTCTTC
>TRBJ1-2|once|TRBV6-5|TRBD1
CASRAQGGSGYTF
TGTGCCAGCAGGGCCCAAGGGGGCAGTGGCTACACCTTC
>TRBJ1-5|NA|TRBV9|TRBD1
CASSVDLGDSQPQHF
TGTGCCAGCAGCGTAGATTTGGGGGACAGTCAGCCCCAGCATTTT
>TRBJ2-1|NA|TRBV4-3|TRBD1
CASSLDRGNEQFF
TGCGCCAGCAGCCTTGACAGGGGCAATGAGCAGTTCTTC
>TRBJ2-3|NA|TRBV3-1/TRBV3-2|TRBD1
CASSLGQGVATQYF
TGTGCCAGCAGCCTTGGACAGGGGGTGGCGACGCAGTATTTT
>TRBJ2-2|NA|TRBV30|TRBD1
CARQGANTGELFF
TGTGCCAGACAGGGGGCGAACACCGGGGAGCTGTTTTTT
>TRBJ2-3|NA|TRBV9|TRBD2
CASSANNVAGGDTQYF
TGTGCCAGCAGCGCGAATAATGTAGCGGGGGGAGATACGCAGTATTTT
>TRBJ2-1|NA|TRBV5-6|TRBD2
CASSSERGSSYNEQFF
TGTGCCAGCAGCTCCGAGCGGGGTAGCTCCTACAATGAGCAGTTCTTC